The rows below give T cell receptor beta chains drawn from one sample of a study of vaccination and CD4 T cells after COVID-19. Their antigens remain unidentified. A single record per CDR3 protein comes from TCRdb applying MiXCR to the PCR reads. Of 7,500 to 8,500 distinct CDR3 sequences detected, about 56% appear once; the ten largest clones hold about a third. The source material was CD4+ T cells from blood, cultured in vitro. These receptors were obtained from a human donor who had recovered from COVID-19. Each CDR3 is given with its conserved first and last residue. A D gene is named only where the DNA matches it firmly. Some rows have no size entry. The others give once, few or many, or a class for an expanded clone.

abundance,d_gene,v_gene,j_gene,CDR3nt,CDR3aa
NA,TRBD2,TRBV11-3,TRBJ2-3,TGTGCCAGCAGCTCGGGACTAGCCAGGGATACGCAGTATTTT,CASSSGLARDTQYF
NA,TRBD1,TRBV20-1,TRBJ1-1,TGCAGTGCTCGCAACCGACAGGGTGGGACTGAAGCTTTCTTT,CSARNRQGGTEAFF
once,NA,TRBV27,TRBJ1-2,TGTGCCAGCAGTTTTAGCTACCTAGCTAACTATGGCTACACCTTC,CASSFSYLANYGYTF
NA,NA,TRBV18,TRBJ1-1,TGTGCCAGCTCACCACTGAGGGATACTGAAGCTTTCTTT,CASSPLRDTEAFF
NA,NA,TRBV6-4,TRBJ1-1,TGTGCCAGCAGTGACAGGGAGAACACTGAAGCTTTCTTT,CASSDRENTEAFF
NA,NA,TRBV19,TRBJ1-5,TGTGCCAGTACCAAGGGTACCCGGCCCCAGCATTTT,CASTKGTRPQHF
few,NA,TRBV27,TRBJ1-1,TGTGCCAGCAGTTCGCTGGGACGTATCTTCACTGAAGCTTTCTTT,CASSSLGRIFTEAFF
NA,NA,TRBV7-9,TRBJ1-2,TGTGCCAGCAGCTTAGACAGCTATGGCTACACCTTC,CASSLDSYGYTF
NA,NA,TRBV6-1,TRBJ1-6,TGTGCCAGCATCCTCGACGGGAATGCACCCCTCCACTTT,CASILDGNAPLHF
NA,NA,TRBV30,TRBJ1-1,TGTGCCTGGACTCCGGGGGGTGAAGCTTTCTTT,CAWTPGGEAFF